This T cell receptor (beta chain) was recovered during a study of blood T cell repertoires in COVID-19. Study-wide background: The samples span acute and convalescent COVID-19 from the United States, Italy and Spain. T cells, B-cell-depleted T cells, or PBMCs supplied cDNA or gDNA.

Donors were grouped by their self-reported clinical history. As handled by the study authors: Amplified reference gene primers provided the basis for estimating nucleated cell counts. This table comes from immunoSEQ multiplex PCR, and its TCRdb copy is limited to in-frame clones, with some not included. V and J calls and clone size are those listed in that table; D and trimming were worked out from the DNA. The sample carries about 200,000 clones, about 83% recorded once. Sequencing input: PBMCs or T cells enriched from blood (not recorded which). This TCR derives from a middle-aged man with acute COVID-19.

CDR3 nucleotide sequence: TGCGCCAGCAGCATAGTTGGACTAGTCGAAGAGACCCAGTACTTC. It specifies CASSIVGLVEETQYF. The rearrangement uses TRBV5-1 and TRBJ2-5, with TRBD2 identical over 7 bases. The germline V gene encodes CDR1 SGHRS and CDR2 YFSETQ. V shed 4 bases and J 3 bases; nucleotides not matched to a gene: 9. The CDR3 covers 15 residues.